This TCR beta chain was obtained from a study of T-cell reconstitution after alpha-beta-depleted transplantation in children. TCRbeta library construction was performed incorporating unique molecular identifiers. TCRdb reprocessed the PCR reads via MiXCR and lists one record per CDR3 protein. Of about 90,000 distinct CDR3 sequences listed, 7% to 10% are singletons. V shed 6 bases, J shed 0 bases, and the junction held 5 bases outside the gene matches. This CDR3 is 14 amino acids long. Germline-derived CDR1 and CDR2 are GTSNPN and SVGIG (reference sequence). This TCR was recovered from a human donor who donated a stem cell graft to a child with congenital amegakaryocytic thrombocytopenia. The chain is built from TRBV30 and TRBJ2-3; TRBD1 matches at 8 bases. Here the sequenced sample was PBMCs from the stem cell graft donor, taken from the stem cell graft. CDR3 loop: CACRQGPSTDTQYF. CDR3 bases: TGTGCCTGCCGACAGGGGCCTAGCACAGATACGCAGTATTTT.